The next 29 T cell receptor beta chains were all read from a single sample in a study of blood T cell repertoires in COVID-19. The repertoire was sequenced with immunoSEQ multiplex PCR; TCRdb's copy has only in-frame clones and lacks some. The sample lists about 200,000 clones, roughly 85% occurring once. Sequenced material: peripheral blood. These receptor sequences come from a woman of 80 years or more with acute or convalescent COVID-19.

J is TRBJ2-5 and V is TRBV10-1, with D possibly being TRBD2 (6 bases). The CDR3 extends over 14 amino acids. V dropped 6 bases and J dropped 5 bases, with 16 bases sitting between them. Germline V gives CDR1 WNHNN, CDR2 SYGVQD (reference sequence). The CDR3 coding sequence is TGCGCCAGCAGCCGGGACTCTGCCCGGGAGACCCAGTACTTC. Translating it yields CASSRDSARETQYF.

DNA of the CDR3: TGTGCCACCAGCAGTAATGTAGCTTACAATGAGCAGTTCTTC. This gives the protein CATSSNVAYNEQFF. The rearrangement joins TRBV15 to TRBJ2-1; D remains ambiguous. CDR1 and CDR2 (germline): LNHNV, YYDKDF (reference sequence). CDR3 length: 14 amino acids. V lost 3 bases, J lost 4 bases, and 10 bases lay in between.

V is TRBV6-6 and J is TRBJ2-7, with 12 bases fitting TRBD1. Per the germline V gene, CDR1 is MNHNY and CDR2 is SVGAGI (reference sequence). J lost 5 bases, V lost 6 bases, and 8 bases had no gene match. The length of the CDR3 is 15 residues. CDR3 loop: CASRPRDRGQHEQYF. The DNA of the CDR3 is TGTGCCAGCAGACCCCGGGACAGGGGGCAACACGAGCAGTACTTC.

This chain uses TRBV5-1 with TRBJ1-5; TRBD1 might be the D (5 bases). Germline lookup yields CDR1 SGHRS and CDR2 YFSETQ. Trimming shortened V by 1 base and J by 6 bases, and 17 bases separated the two germline ends. CDR3 size: 16 residues. The CDR3 loop reads CASSLLAGMSAQPQHF. The CDR3 DNA sequence: TGCGCCAGCAGCTTGTTAGCAGGGATGAGCGCTCAGCCCCAGCATTTT. Supplemented by reference TRBV5-1 and TRBJ1-5, the full variable domain reads KAGVTQTPRYLIKTRGQQVTLSCSPISGHRSVSWYQQTPGQGLQFLFEYFSETQRNKGNFPGRFSGRQFSNSRSEMNVSTLELGDSALYLCASSLLAGMSAQPQHFGDGTRLSIL.

The chain carries TRBV10-3 and TRBJ2-6, with D maybe TRBD1 (6 bases). The CDR3 covers 14 residues. Germline CDR1 and CDR2: ENHRY and SYGVKD. The CDR3: CGARGSAGANVLTF. As DNA, the CDR3 is TGTGGAGCCAGGGGCTCTGCTGGGGCCAACGTCCTGACTTTC.

The V and J genes are TRBV5-5 and TRBJ1-5, with 7 bases matching TRBD1. Germline values: CDR1 SGHKS, CDR2 YYEKEE (reference sequence). The CDR3 loop spans 15 amino acids. J was trimmed by 5 bases and V by 4 bases; bases with no gene match: 9. The CDR3 is CASSQEGGSYQPQHF. CDR3 nucleotide sequence: TGTGCCAGCAGCCAGGAAGGGGGCAGCTATCAGCCCCAGCATTTT.

J is TRBJ2-7 and V is TRBV6-5; TRBD2 agrees at 11 bases. The CDR3 is 15 residues long. V was pared by 7 bases and J by 5 bases, with 10 bases of the junction left unmatched. CDR1 and CDR2 from the germline V gene are MNHEY and SVGAGI. CDR3 sequence: CASTTTSGSVDEQYF. The DNA for the CDR3 is TGTGCCAGCACCACAACTAGCGGGAGTGTCGACGAGCAGTACTTC.

The rearrangement joins TRBV9 to TRBJ2-5; 7 nucleotides line up with TRBD2. CDR1 and CDR2 (germline): SGDLS, YYNGEE. V was clipped by 0 bases and J by 4 bases; unmatched bases: 6. The CDR3 contains 15 residues. The CDR3 spells CASSVGVAGAETQYF. The CDR3 nucleotides read TGTGCCAGCAGCGTAGGGGTCGCGGGAGCAGAGACCCAGTACTTC. Together with reference TRBV9 and TRBJ2-5, the CDR3 gives the full variable domain: DSGVTQTPKHLITATGQRVTLRCSPRSGDLSVYWYQQSLDQGLQFLIQYYNGEERAKGNILERFSAQQFPDLHSELNLSSLELGDSALYFCASSVGVAGAETQYFGPGTRLLVL.

This clone turned up a few times. The chain carries TRBV27 and TRBJ2-2; 11 nucleotides align to TRBD2. Germline V gives CDR1 MNHEY, CDR2 SMNVEV (reference sequence). V lost 0 bases, J lost 6 bases, and 6 bases stayed unmatched. CDR3 length equals 17 residues. The CDR3 coding sequence is TGTGCCAGCAGTTTATCGGCCTTTAGCGGGAGGGCCGGGGAGCTGTTTTTT. Its translation is CASSLSAFSGRAGELFF.

The V gene is TRBV5-1, the J gene TRBJ1-5; D not certain. V was clipped by 4 bases and J by 4 bases, with 12 bases between them. Germline V gives CDR1 SGHRS, CDR2 YFSETQ. The CDR3 loop spans 14 amino acids. CDR3 DNA: TGCGCCAGCAGCCTCGGGGAGCGGAATCAGCCCCAGCATTTT. It yields the protein CASSLGERNQPQHF.

The chain links TRBV28 to TRBJ2-1; the D gene is possibly TRBD1 (6 bases). The CDR3 runs 15 residues. V lost 4 bases to trimming and J lost 4 bases, with 14 bases between them. Germline V gives CDR1 MDHEN, CDR2 SYDVKM. The CDR3 sequence: CASSWDGTRYNEQFF. DNA for the CDR3: TGTGCCAGCAGTTGGGACGGGACACGATACAATGAGCAGTTCTTC.

The chain couples TRBV28 to TRBJ1-2; D ambiguous. The V end was cut by 6 bases, the J end by 1 base, with 9 bases between. The germline gives CDR1 MDHEN, CDR2 SYDVKM. This CDR3 is 13 amino acids long. The CDR3 sequence: CASSAGVNYGYTF. The DNA of the CDR3 is TGTGCCAGCAGCGCCGGGGTTAACTATGGCTACACCTTC.

This clone has only a few counts. J is TRBJ1-5 and V is TRBV7-2; 9 bases fit TRBD1. Trimming at V came to 5 bases and at J to 6 bases, leaving 8 bases not matched to a gene. CDR1 and CDR2 (germline): SGHTA, FQGNSA. This CDR3 has 15 residues. The CDR3 spells CASSQGQGYPQPQHF. CDR3 sequence (DNA): TGTGCCAGCAGCCAGGGACAGGGTTACCCTCAGCCCCAGCATTTT.

As regards this clone: Other nucleotide sequences in the sample specify the same CDR3. The CDR3 reads CASTPSSYNEQFF. CDR3 nucleotides: TGCGCCAGCACTCCGAGCTCCTACAATGAGCAGTTCTTC. The J gene is TRBJ2-1, the V gene TRBV5-1, with D hard to call. The CDR3 spans 13 residues. Germline CDR1 is SGHRS and CDR2 is YFSETQ. V was trimmed by 6 bases and J by 0 bases, leaving 7 bases between them.

The chain combines TRBV6-6 with TRBJ2-1; TRBD2 is a possible D gene (5 bases). The germline V gene encodes CDR1 MNHNY and CDR2 SVGAGI (reference sequence). The length of the CDR3 is 14 residues. Trimming left V 7 bases short and J 6 bases short, with 16 bases between. In nucleotides, the CDR3 is TGTGCCAGCATACTCGAGGGAGAGGGCAATGAGCAGTTCTTC. Its protein product is CASILEGEGNEQFF.

The chain couples TRBV7-2 to TRBJ2-1, with TRBD2 matching 7 bases. Germline V lookup: CDR1 SGHTA, CDR2 FQGNSA. V shed 5 bases and J 4 bases; nucleotides not matched to a gene: 5. The CDR3 consists of 14 residues. Here the CDR3 reads CASSSGNGYNEQFF. CDR3 nucleotides: TGTGCCAGCAGCAGCGGGAATGGGTACAATGAGCAGTTCTTC.

The chain recombines TRBV5-1 with TRBJ1-1; weak D call: TRBD1 (5 bases). Between the trimmed V and J ends, which lost 4 bases and 0 bases, there was a span of 25 bases. The CDR3 runs 19 residues. The V gene's germline CDR1 is SGHRS and CDR2 YFSETQ. CDR3: CASSRHVWGSSEMNTEAFF. CDR3 coding DNA: TGCGCCAGCAGCCGTCACGTTTGGGGCTCGAGCGAGATGAACACTGAAGCTTTCTTT.

The chain combines TRBV5-1 with TRBJ1-4, with D perhaps matching TRBD1 (5 bases). The V end lost 1 base, the J end lost 7 bases, and 14 bases lay between the germline ends. This CDR3 has 15 residues. Germline V lookup: CDR1 SGHRS, CDR2 YFSETQ. CDR3 sequence (DNA): TGCGCCAGCAGCTTGTTTCAGGGAGGCGGTGAAAAACTGTTTTTT. It translates to CASSLFQGGGEKLFF.

This clone was recorded only once. The chain carries TRBV19 and TRBJ2-3, with 11 bases that match TRBD1. The CDR3 covers 14 residues. V was pared by 8 bases and J by 1 base, with 2 bases of the junction left unmatched. Germline V gives CDR1 LNHDA, CDR2 SQIVND (reference sequence). The DNA of the CDR3 is TGTGCCAGTTCGGACAGGGGGCGCACAGATACGCAGTATTTT. It specifies CASSDRGRTDTQYF.

The CDR3, as DNA: TGTGCCAGAAGCCCCGGACAGGGCACAGATACGCAGTATTTT. It is translated as CARSPGQGTDTQYF. This chain joins TRBV5-3 and TRBJ2-3; the match to TRBD1 covers 7 bases. TRBV5-3 is an open reading frame whose function is uncertain. This CDR3 comprises 14 residues. The V segment lost 4 bases and the J segment 1 base; nucleotides outside the gene matches: 3.

V and J are TRBV7-8 and TRBJ2-3; 9 bases line up with TRBD2. With 3 bases clipped from V and 4 bases from J, the junction kept 2 bases outside the gene matches. From germline, CDR1 is SGHVS and CDR2 FQNEAQ. This CDR3 region has 14 residues. The CDR3 region is CASSLGGRADTQYF. CDR3 in DNA: TGTGCCAGCAGCTTGGGCGGGAGGGCAGATACGCAGTATTTT. The variable domain in full, with the rest retrieved from reference TRBV7-8 and TRBJ2-3, is GAGVSQSPRYKVAKRGQDVALRCDPISGHVSLFWYQQALGQGPEFLTYFQNEAQLDKSGLPSDRFFAERPEGSVSTLKIQRTQQEDSAVYLCASSLGGRADTQYFGPGTRLTVL.

CDR3 nucleotides: TGTGCCATCAGTGTAGATGGGAACACTGAAGCTTTCTTT. As protein: CAISVDGNTEAFF. This chain joins TRBV10-3 and TRBJ1-1; D call uncertain. Trimming took off 4 bases at V and 1 base at J, with 7 bases between the two ends. The germline CDR1 and CDR2 sequences are ENHRY and SYGVKD. CDR3 length: 13 amino acids.

This clone has only one observation. This chain connects TRBV3-1 (or the pseudogene TRBV3-2) to TRBJ1-2; 7 bases align to TRBD1. From germline, CDR1 is LGHDT and CDR2 YNNKEL (reference sequence). The CDR3 sequence is 15 residues long. Trimming at V came to 4 bases and at J to 0 bases, leaving 5 bases not matched to a gene. The CDR3 loop reads CASSLSTGPNYGYTF. CDR3 DNA sequence: TGTGCCAGCAGCCTATCGACAGGGCCTAACTATGGCTACACCTTC.

The rearrangement joins TRBV2 to TRBJ2-1, with D maybe TRBD1 (6 bases). CDR1 is SNHLY, CDR2 FYNNEI, per germline. Between the trimmed V and J ends, which lost 8 bases and 7 bases, there was a span of 18 bases. The CDR3 has 14 amino acids. DNA of the CDR3: TGTGCCAGCCGACCTGAACAGGGTATGAATGAGCAGTTCTTC. It codes for CASRPEQGMNEQFF.

V gene TRBV27 combines with J gene TRBJ2-6, with TRBD1 matching over 9 bases. CDR1 MNHEY and CDR2 SMNVEV come from the germline V gene (reference sequence). With V trimmed by 5 bases and J by 5 bases, 16 bases remained unmatched. This CDR3 is 19 amino acids long. CDR3 DNA sequence: TGTGCCAGCAGTCGGGGACAGGGTAGCTCTGATATTAGGGCCAACGTCCTGACTTTC. Protein product: CASSRGQGSSDIRANVLTF.

This clone appeared once. The genes are TRBV3-1 (or the pseudogene TRBV3-2) and TRBJ2-1, with 7 bases matching TRBD2. The CDR3 is 18 amino acids. CDR1 is LGHDT, CDR2 YNNKEL, per germline (reference sequence). The V and J ends lost 4 bases and 6 bases, in that order; junction bases with no gene match: 18. In DNA form, the CDR3 reads TGTGCCAGCAGCCTGATTGGTGCTAGGCGCGGGAGCGGCAATGAGCAGTTCTTC. Its protein is CASSLIGARRGSGNEQFF.

V and J are TRBV28 and TRBJ1-2; the D gene is possibly TRBD1 (5 bases). The germline gives CDR1 MDHEN, CDR2 SYDVKM. This CDR3 is built from 12 residues. Trimming pared 2 bases from V and 10 bases from J, leaving 11 bases between. The CDR3 DNA sequence: TGTGCCAGCAGTTTAATGGGGGGGACCTACACCTTC. Translation: CASSLMGGTYTF.

The V gene is TRBV19, the J gene TRBJ1-1; tentative D call: TRBD1 (6 bases). The CDR3 is made up of 15 amino acids. V lost 5 bases to trimming and J lost 4 bases, with 17 bases between them. The germline gives CDR1 LNHDA, CDR2 SQIVND (reference sequence). CDR3 DNA: TGTGCCAGTAGTGCGACAGGACCCCAGGGCACTGAAGCTTTCTTT. This sequence encodes CASSATGPQGTEAFF.

This chain connects TRBV29-1 to TRBJ1-2; 8 bases are shared with TRBD1. V dropped 5 bases and J dropped 0; count of bases not matched to a gene: 8. The V gene's germline CDR1 is SQVTM and CDR2 ANQGSEA. The CDR3 spans 15 residues. The CDR3 here is CSVIFQGASNYGYTF. CDR3 DNA: TGCAGCGTTATCTTCCAGGGGGCATCTAACTATGGCTACACCTTC. Looking up the rest from reference TRBV29-1 and TRBJ1-2 gives the full variable domain: SAVISQKPSRDICQRGTSLTIQCQVDSQVTMMFWYRQQPGQSLTLIATANQGSEATYESGFVIDKFPISRPNLTFSTLTVSNMSPEDSSIYLCSVIFQGASNYGYTFGSGTRLTVV.